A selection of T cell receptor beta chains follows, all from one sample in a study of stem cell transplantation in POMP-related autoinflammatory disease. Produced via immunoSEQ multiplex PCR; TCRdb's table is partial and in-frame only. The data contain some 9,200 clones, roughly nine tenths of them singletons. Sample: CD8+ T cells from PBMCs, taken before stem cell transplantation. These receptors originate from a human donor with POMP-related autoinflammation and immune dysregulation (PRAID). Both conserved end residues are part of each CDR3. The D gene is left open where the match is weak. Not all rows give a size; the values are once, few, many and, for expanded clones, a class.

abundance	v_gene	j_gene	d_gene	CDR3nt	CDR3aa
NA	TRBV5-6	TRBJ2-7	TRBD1	TGTGCCAGCAGCTTGGATAGTGGACAGGGGGCTTTGGAGCAGTACTTC	CASSLDSGQGALEQYF
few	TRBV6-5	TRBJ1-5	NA	TGTGCCAGCAGTTACTCATCAGGGGGCAATCAGCCCCAGCATTTT	CASSYSSGGNQPQHF
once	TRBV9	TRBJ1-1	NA	TGTGCCAGCAGCGGCAGGGGAGGGGGCACTGAAGCTTTCTTT	CASSGRGGGTEAFF
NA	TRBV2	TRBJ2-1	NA	TGTGCCAGCAGTGAAGTGCGAAACAACAATGAGCAGTTCTTC	CASSEVRNNNEQFF
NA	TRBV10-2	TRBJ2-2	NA	TGCGCCAGCAGTGAGTCCGAAGGGCCCGCCCGACCCACCGGGGAGCTGTTTTTT	CASSESEGPARPTGELFF
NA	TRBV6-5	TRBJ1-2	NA	TGTGCCAGCAGTTTGGCATCGGATGGAGGCTACACCTTC	CASSLASDGGYTF
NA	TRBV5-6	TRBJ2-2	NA	TGTGCCAGCAGCTTGTTCGGGGGATGGACGAACACCGGGGAGCTGTTTTTT	CASSLFGGWTNTGELFF
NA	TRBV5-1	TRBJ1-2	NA	TGCGCCAGCAGCTTGGCCGTGACAGGCGGCCCCTATGGCTACACCTTC	CASSLAVTGGPYGYTF
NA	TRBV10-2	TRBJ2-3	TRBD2	TGCGCCAGCAGTGAAGCTAGCGGGAGGTGGACAGATACGCAGTATTTT	CASSEASGRWTDTQYF
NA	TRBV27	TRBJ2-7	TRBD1	TGTGCCAGCAGTTTCCAGCCGACAGGGAGACCCTACGAGCAGTACTTC	CASSFQPTGRPYEQYF
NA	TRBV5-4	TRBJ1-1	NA	TGTGCCAGCAGCGAAAAGGGACCGGCTGAAGCTTTCTTT	CASSEKGPAEAFF
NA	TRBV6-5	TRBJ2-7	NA	TGTGCCAGCAGTTACTCCGGGGGAAGCTCCTACGAGCAGTACTTC	CASSYSGGSSYEQYF
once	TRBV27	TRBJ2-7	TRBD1	TGTGCCAGCAGTTCCAGGGGGTCCTACGAGCAGTACTTC	CASSSRGSYEQYF
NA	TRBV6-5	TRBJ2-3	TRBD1	TGTGCCAGCAGCCGGGACAGACTCACAGATACGCAGTATTTT	CASSRDRLTDTQYF
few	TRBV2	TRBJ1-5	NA	TGTGCCAGCAGGGCCGGGACCTTCAATCAGCCCCAGCATTTT	CASRAGTFNQPQHF
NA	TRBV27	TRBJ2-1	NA	TGTGCCAGCAGTTTCGGGCCCTACAATGAGCAGTTCTTC	CASSFGPYNEQFF
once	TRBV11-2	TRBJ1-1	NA	TGTGCCAGCAGCATTGCTGGGGTCACTGAAGCTTTCTTT	CASSIAGVTEAFF
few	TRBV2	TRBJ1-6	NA	TGTGCCAGCAGCAGGGCCCATTCACCCCTCCACTTT	CASSRAHSPLHF
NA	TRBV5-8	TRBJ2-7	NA	TGTGCCAGCAGCCGCCGACAGGCATCCTACGAGCAGTACTTC	CASSRRQASYEQYF
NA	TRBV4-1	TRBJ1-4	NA	TGCGCCAGCAGCCTAGGTACAACTAATGAAAAACTGTTTTTT	CASSLGTTNEKLFF
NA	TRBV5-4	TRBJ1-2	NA	TGTGCCAGCAGCTTGGGGGGAGGCGGCTACACCTTC	CASSLGGGGYTF
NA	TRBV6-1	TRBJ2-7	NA	TGTGCCAGCAGTGTACCGTCCTACGAGCAGTACTTC	CASSVPSYEQYF
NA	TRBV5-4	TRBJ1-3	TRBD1	TGTGCCAGCAGCTTACAGGGGGCTGGAAACACCATATATTTT	CASSLQGAGNTIYF
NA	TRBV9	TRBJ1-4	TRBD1	TGTGCCAGCAGCGTAGGGGACAGGGAAGGGGAAAAACTGTTTTTT	CASSVGDREGEKLFF
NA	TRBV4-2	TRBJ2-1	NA	TGTGCCAGCAGCCAGGAACAGAACGACGTAAATGAGCAGTTCTTC	CASSQEQNDVNEQFF
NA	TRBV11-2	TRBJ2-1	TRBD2	TGTGCCAGCAGCCCCAGCGGGAGCTCCTACAATGAGCAGTTCTTC	CASSPSGSSYNEQFF
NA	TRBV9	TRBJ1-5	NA	TGTGCCAGCAGCGTAGCAGGGAGCAATCAGCCCCAGCATTTT	CASSVAGSNQPQHF
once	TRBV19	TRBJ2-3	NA	TGTGCCACCTCCAGGGGAGGTCCGCAGTATTTT	CATSRGGPQYF
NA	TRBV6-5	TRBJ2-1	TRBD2	TGTGCCAGCAGTTACTTGGCGGGAGGGTACAATGAGCAGTTCTTC	CASSYLAGGYNEQFF
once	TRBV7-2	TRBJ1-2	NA	TGTGCCAGCAGCTTCACAGGGACTAACTATGGCTACACCTTC	CASSFTGTNYGYTF
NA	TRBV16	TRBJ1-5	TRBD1	TGTGCCAGCAGCCAATCTCACCGGACAGGGCCCAATCAGCCCCAGCATTTT	CASSQSHRTGPNQPQHF
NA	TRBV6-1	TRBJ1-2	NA	TGTGCCAGCAGTGAAAGGGGGATGGCCCTCTATGGCTACACCTTC	CASSERGMALYGYTF
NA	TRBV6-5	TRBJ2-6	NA	TGTGCCAGCAGACGTGATGGGGCCAACGTCCTGACTTTC	CASRRDGANVLTF
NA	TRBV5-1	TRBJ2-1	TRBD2	TGCGCCAGCAGCTTGCTGTCCGGGACTATCGATGAGCAGTTCTTC	CASSLLSGTIDEQFF
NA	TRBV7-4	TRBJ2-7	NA	TGTGCCAGCAGCCTGCCGGCCGGGGGCTTGAGGGAGCAGTACTTC	CASSLPAGGLREQYF